The clone carrying this T cell receptor beta chain was picked up a small number of times. Its cognate antigen is unknown. The source of the sample is a study of spatial heterogeneity in lung cancer. Study overall: The follow-up PBMC samples were sequenced whenever they were available. The median time to follow-up was approximately 23 months after resection. A consistent excess of beta-chain over alpha-chain sequences was detected.

Unique molecular identifiers, one per molecule, were present on every TCR cDNA molecule. One entry per CDR3 protein, called by TCRdb with MiXCR from the 5' RACE reads. The data contain approximately 56,000 distinct CDR3 sequences, around 7% of them singletons. Described time point: blood at routine non-recurrence follow-up after resection. Frozen PBMC, nontumor lung or tumor provided whole RNA, which was sequenced unsorted. General study findings and limits: There were more appearances of ubiquitous expanded tumor TCRs in blood at resection than at follow-up.

Germline V gene sequence: CDR1 LGHNT, CDR2 FRNRAP. The V and J ends lost 5 bases and 7 bases, in that order; junction bases with no gene match: 5. The CDR3 is 14 amino acids. The source was PBMCs, collected at follow-up. This TCR derives from a female donor with early-stage non-small cell lung cancer. This chain uses TRBV12-5 with TRBJ2-1; 10 nucleotides line up with TRBD2. The CDR3 loop reads CASGPSGGGNEQFF. CDR3 nucleotides: TGTGCTAGTGGTCCTAGCGGGGGCGGGAATGAGCAGTTCTTC. Full variable domain (outside the CDR3, taken from reference TRBV12-5 and TRBJ2-1): DARVTQTPRHKVTEMGQEVTMRCQPILGHNTVFWYRQTMMQGLELLAYFRNRAPLDDSGMPKDRFSAEMPDATLATLKIQPSEPRDSAVYFCASGPSGGGNEQFFGPGTRLTVL.